The 6 T cell receptor beta chains listed next were all sequenced from one sample in a study of T cell repertoires in cytomegalovirus infection. No antigen has been assigned to these receptors. Each CDR3 protein is one row after TCRdb ran MiXCR on the reads. The repertoire holds hundreds of thousands of distinct CDR3 sequences, with roughly a third as singletons. Material: cultured PBMCs, obtained from culture after CMV antigen stimulation. These receptors all stem from a human donor in good health (CMV status not recorded). Some clones in this sample may be carry-over from other donors' samples.

This clonotype was seen a few times. This chain connects TRBV24-1 to TRBJ2-5; 9 bases fit TRBD1. The germline V gene encodes CDR1 KGHDR and CDR2 SFDVKD. Trimming at V came to 3 bases and at J to 5 bases, leaving 6 bases not matched to a gene. The CDR3 has 15 amino acids. The CDR3 sequence is CATSDQDRGGETQYF. The CDR3 bases are TGTGCCACCAGTGATCAGGACAGGGGAGGTGAGACCCAGTACTTC.

This clonotype was seen more than once but under ten times. The chain has TRBV19 and TRBJ2-5; D is possibly TRBD1 (5 bases). Germline CDR1 LNHDA, CDR2 SQIVND (reference sequence). V lost 0 bases, J lost 5 bases, and 13 bases lay in between. The length of the CDR3 is 15 residues. The CDR3 protein is CASSIEEQAGETQYF. CDR3 sequence (DNA): TGTGCCAGTAGTATAGAAGAACAGGCAGGGGAGACCCAGTACTTC.

This clonotype was counted many times. The genes are TRBV7-2 and TRBJ2-7, with D perhaps matching TRBD2 (6 bases). Germline values: CDR1 SGHTA, CDR2 FQGNSA. The CDR3 totals 15 residues. V shed 5 bases and J shed 3 bases, with 17 bases lying between them. For the CDR3, the DNA is TGTGCCAGCAGCCTCATAATTTCGGGGGACTACGAGCAGTACTTC. Protein: CASSLIISGDYEQYF.

The chain employs TRBV7-2 and TRBJ2-1; D is undetermined. CDR3 length: 14 residues. Germline V gene lookup returns CDR1 SGHTA and CDR2 FQGNSA. With 3 bases removed from V and 10 bases from J, the gap between germline ends came to 16 bases. DNA of the CDR3: TGTGCCAGCAGCTTTAGGTATGACGCTTCAGAGCAGTTCTTC. Translating gives CASSFRYDASEQFF.

The chain combines TRBV27 with TRBJ2-3; possible D gene TRBD2, 6 bases. The CDR3 is made up of 15 amino acids. The germline gives CDR1 MNHEY, CDR2 SMNVEV (reference sequence). V dropped 4 bases and J dropped 0 bases, with 11 bases sitting between them. CDR3 bases: TGTGCCAGCAGTTCGGGACTGGAGAGCACAGATACGCAGTATTTT. Protein sequence: CASSSGLESTDTQYF.

There are a few counts of this clonotype. The J gene is TRBJ2-1, the V gene TRBV11-3, with D unresolved. The CDR3 runs 15 residues. Trimming pared 0 bases from V and 6 bases from J, leaving 12 bases between. Germline-derived CDR1 and CDR2 are SGHNT and YENEEA. CDR3 region: CASSLDHAKGNEQFF. In DNA form, the CDR3 reads TGTGCCAGCAGCTTAGATCACGCCAAGGGCAATGAGCAGTTCTTC.